Below are 3 T cell receptor beta chains sequenced from a single sample in a study of cytomegalovirus exposure and HLA in healthy donors. 13 Jbeta primers and 60 Vbeta primers were used for the PCR. This table comes from immunoSEQ multiplex PCR, and its TCRdb copy is limited to in-frame clones, with some not included. The table includes 100,000 to 150,000 clones, 83% detected once. Sequencing was carried out using PBMCs. The receptors were sampled from a middle-aged woman in good health and CMV-seropositive.

In this sample, this clone turned up a few times. The same CDR3 arises from other DNA sequences in this sample as well. The V and J genes are TRBV5-1 and TRBJ1-1; no firm D call. The length of the CDR3 is 12 residues. Per germline, CDR1 SGHRS and CDR2 YFSETQ. V lost 0 bases, J lost 7 bases, and 7 bases lay in between. Written as DNA, the CDR3 is TGCGCCAGCAGCTTGGCAGGCAGTGAAGCTTTCTTT. Encoded protein: CASSLAGSEAFF. Combining the CDR3 with reference TRBV5-1 and TRBJ1-1 gives the whole variable domain KAGVTQTPRYLIKTRGQQVTLSCSPISGHRSVSWYQQTPGQGLQFLFEYFSETQRNKGNFPGRFSGRQFSNSRSEMNVSTLELGDSALYLCASSLAGSEAFFGQGTRLTVV.

The chain couples TRBV6-1 to TRBJ1-2; 8 positions agree with TRBD1. The CDR3 totals 14 residues. V lost 4 bases, J lost 0 bases, and 1 base stayed unmatched. Germline V gene data show CDR1 as MNHNS and CDR2 as SASEGT. CDR3 residues: CASSAQGANYGYTF. Here the CDR3 DNA reads TGTGCCAGCAGTGCACAGGGGGCTAACTATGGCTACACCTTC.

The chain joins TRBV5-6 to TRBJ1-2, with 9 bases fitting TRBD1. The CDR3 totals 16 residues. Germline CDR1 is SGHDT and CDR2 is YYEEEE. Trimming cost V 1 base and J 4 bases; bases outside gene matches: 8. DNA of the CDR3: TGTGCCAGCAGCTTGTATGCACAGGGGGCTAGCTATGGCTACACCTTC. Its protein product is CASSLYAQGASYGYTF.